This T cell receptor beta chain stems from a study of regulatory T cells in long-lasting Graves disease. Time point of the sample: newly diagnosed GD, antithyroid drugs for less than 3 months. There was RNA extracted from PBMCs, and the TCR library was made from it. On this clonotype itself: Antigen specificity is unknown.

The CDR3 has 14 residues. Trimming took 5 bases from V and 4 from J, leaving 14 bases between them. Whole-study findings and limits: Compared with new cases, persistent Graves' patients showed reduced TCR diversity. TRBV28 was favored in persistent disease, as were TRBJ1-2 and TRBJ2-5.

The TCR beta library used iRepertoire HTBI primers with Arm-PCR amplification of CDR3. TCRdb reanalysed the multiplex PCR reads using MiXCR and keeps one entry per CDR3 protein. The data show a few hundred thousand distinct CDR3 sequences, with 15% seen just once and about 7.6% held by the top ten. These data were also filed under a second study, of T cells in Graves' hyperthyroidism and ophthalmopathy. That report adds: Patients having uncontrolled infection, another autoimmune disease, pregnancy or lactation were not included. With the HTBI primer set, the TCR CDR3 went through a first round of RT-PCR.

The clonotype originates from a middle-aged woman with Graves disease. Sequenced here: peripheral blood mononuclear cells (PBMCs), sampled at new diagnosis, from a patient treated with antithyroid drugs. The chain employs TRBV12-3 or TRBV12-4 and TRBJ1-1; D is undetermined. The CDR3, as DNA: TGTGCCAGCAGTCCCCCCAGGCCGATCACTGAAGCTTTCTTT. Protein product: CASSPPRPITEAFF.